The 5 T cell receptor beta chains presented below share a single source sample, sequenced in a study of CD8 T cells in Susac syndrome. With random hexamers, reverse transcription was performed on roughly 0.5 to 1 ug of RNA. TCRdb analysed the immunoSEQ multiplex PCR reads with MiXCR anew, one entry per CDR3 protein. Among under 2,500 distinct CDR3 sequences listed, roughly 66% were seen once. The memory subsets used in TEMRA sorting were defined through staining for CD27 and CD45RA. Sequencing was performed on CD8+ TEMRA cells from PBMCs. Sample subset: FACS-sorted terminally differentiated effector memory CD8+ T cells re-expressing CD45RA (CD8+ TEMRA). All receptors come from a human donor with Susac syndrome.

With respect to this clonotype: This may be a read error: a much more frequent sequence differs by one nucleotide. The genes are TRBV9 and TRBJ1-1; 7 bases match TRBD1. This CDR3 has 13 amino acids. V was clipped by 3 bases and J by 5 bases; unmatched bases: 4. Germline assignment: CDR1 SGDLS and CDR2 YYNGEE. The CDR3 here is CASSAQGRTEAFF. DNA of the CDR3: TGTGCCAGCAGCGCACAGGGGCGGACTGAAGCTTTCTTT.

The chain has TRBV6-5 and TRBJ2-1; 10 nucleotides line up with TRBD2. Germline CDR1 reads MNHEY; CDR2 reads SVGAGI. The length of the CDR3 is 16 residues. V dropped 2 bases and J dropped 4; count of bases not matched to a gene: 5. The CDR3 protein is CASSYGTSGEYNEQFF. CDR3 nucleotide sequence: TGTGCCAGCAGTTACGGTACTAGCGGGGAATACAATGAGCAGTTCTTC.

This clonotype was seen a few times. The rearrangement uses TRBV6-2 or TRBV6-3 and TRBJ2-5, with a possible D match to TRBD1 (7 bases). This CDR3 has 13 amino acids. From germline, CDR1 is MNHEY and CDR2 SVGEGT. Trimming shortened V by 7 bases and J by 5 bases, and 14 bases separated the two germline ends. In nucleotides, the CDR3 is TGTGCCAGCACCCTACAGGGGAGGGAGACCCAGTACTTC. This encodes CASTLQGRETQYF.

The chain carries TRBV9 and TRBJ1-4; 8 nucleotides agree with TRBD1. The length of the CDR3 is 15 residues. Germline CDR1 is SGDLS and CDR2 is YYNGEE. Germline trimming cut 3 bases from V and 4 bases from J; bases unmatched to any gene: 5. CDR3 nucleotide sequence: TGTGCCAGCAGCGGGCGGACAGGGATTAATGAAAAACTGTTTTTT. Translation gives CASSGRTGINEKLFF.

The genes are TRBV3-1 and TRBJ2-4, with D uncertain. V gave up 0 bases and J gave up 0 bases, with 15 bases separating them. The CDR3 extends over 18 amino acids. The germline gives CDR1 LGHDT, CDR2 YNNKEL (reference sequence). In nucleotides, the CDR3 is TGTGCCAGCAGCCAAGAAATGGACGCCCCACTAGCCAAAAACATTCAGTACTTC. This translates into CASSQEMDAPLAKNIQYF. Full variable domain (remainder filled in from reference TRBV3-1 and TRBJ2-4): DTAVSQTPKYLVTQMGNDKSIKCEQNLGHDTMYWYKQDSKKFLKIMFSYNNKELIINETVPNRFSPKSPDKAHLNLHINSLELGDSAVYFCASSQEMDAPLAKNIQYFGAGTRLSVL.